The 7 T cell receptor beta chains given below trace back to one sample, sequenced in a study of T cell responses to AZD1222 COVID-19 vaccine. Sequenced by immunoSEQ multiplex PCR; TCRdb stores in-frame clones only, minus some. This table has roughly 100,000 clones, over 85% appearing once. The source was peripheral blood, collected on day 0 of AZD1222 vaccination. The receptors stem from an adult in good health.

The V call is TRBV28, the J call TRBJ1-2; D unresolved. Germline values: CDR1 MDHEN, CDR2 SYDVKM. The CDR3 contains 14 residues. V lost 5 bases and J 12 bases, leaving 22 bases between the germline ends. CDR3: CASSRRNPLRSDTF. In DNA, the CDR3 is TGTGCCAGCAGTAGACGGAACCCCCTCAGAAGTGACACCTTC.

V usage is TRBV2 and J usage is TRBJ2-1; D uncertain. CDR3 length: 13 residues. Trimming took 10 bases from V and 7 from J, leaving 17 bases between them. CDR1 SNHLY and CDR2 FYNNEI come from the germline V gene. The CDR3 sequence is CATAGLQGNEQFF. CDR3 bases: TGTGCCACCGCCGGCCTACAAGGGAATGAGCAGTTCTTC.

The chain combines TRBV4-1 with TRBJ2-1; D is possibly TRBD2 (7 bases). The V and J ends lost 9 bases and 7 bases respectively, with 19 bases between them. Germline V gene data show CDR1 as MGHRA and CDR2 as YSYEKL. CDR3 length: 14 residues. The CDR3 region has the DNA TGCGCCAGTAGGACTAGTACAGGGTTGAATGAGCAGTTCTTC. Its translation: CASRTSTGLNEQFF.

CDR3: CASSLLGADNEQFF. CDR3 in DNA: TGTGCCAGCAGCTTGCTGGGGGCCGACAATGAGCAGTTCTTC. V gene TRBV5-5 combines with J gene TRBJ2-1, with D tentatively TRBD1 (6 bases). V was trimmed by 1 base and J by 5 bases, leaving 10 bases between them. Germline V gene lookup returns CDR1 SGHKS and CDR2 YYEKEE (reference sequence). CDR3 length: 14 amino acids.

The CDR3 DNA reads TGTGCCAGCAGCGACGGGACAGGGGGCGACGAGCAGTACTTC. Encoded protein: CASSDGTGGDEQYF. The chain has TRBV14 and TRBJ2-7; TRBD1 matches at 12 bases. Germline assignment: CDR1 SGHDN and CDR2 FVKESK. This CDR3 region has 14 residues. Losses at the gene ends were 5 bases for V and 5 bases for J; bases not matched to a gene: 4.

The chain recombines TRBV30 with TRBJ1-5; the match to TRBD1 covers 7 bases. This CDR3 has 14 amino acids. Looked up from germline, CDR1 is GTSNPN and CDR2 is SVGIG (reference sequence). V lost 3 bases to trimming and J lost 3 bases; unmatched junction nucleotides: 5. As DNA, the CDR3 is TGTGCCTGGAGCGAGGGACAGAACAATCAGCCCCAGCATTTT. This codes for CAWSEGQNNQPQHF. Looking up the rest from reference TRBV30 and TRBJ1-5 gives the full variable domain: SQTIHQWPATLVQPVGSPLSLECTVEGTSNPNLYWYRQAAGRGLQLLFYSVGIGQISSEVPQNLSASRPQDRQFILSSKKLLLSDSGFYLCAWSEGQNNQPQHFGDGTRLSIL.

The chain carries TRBV5-1 and TRBJ1-1; unclear D gene. The CDR3 runs to 14 residues. CDR1 SGHRS and CDR2 YFSETQ come from the germline V gene. V was shortened by 0 bases and J by 1 base, with 7 bases between the two germline ends. In nucleotides, the CDR3 is TGCGCCAGCAGCTTGGTTTGGGGGAACACTGAAGCTTTCTTT. Its protein is CASSLVWGNTEAFF.